The sequence of this T cell receptor (beta chain) was determined in a study of shared clonotypes between healthy human individuals. The study, taken as a whole, reports: Larger estimated richness was generally recorded for naive subsets relative to memory subsets.

At the deep level, the assay was run. For every subset, genomic DNA was evenly distributed across several immunoSEQ plates. The assay was immunoSEQ multiplex PCR, and TCRdb's table has in-frame clones only and misses some. The sample contains about 2 million clones, about 95% of which appear only once. On this clone: Its antigen is not known.

Trimming shortened V by 5 bases and J by 5 bases, and 13 bases separated the two germline ends. This CDR3 contains 13 residues. Per germline, CDR1 MDHEN and CDR2 SYDVKM. Naive CD8 cells were CD45RO-negative, positively selected for CCR7, excluding terminally differentiated effector memory CD45RA+ cells. The sample was naive CD8+ T cells sorted from blood. The source is a man between 18 and 35 years old in good health. The chain is built from TRBV28 and TRBJ2-7, with unresolved D. DNA for the CDR3: TGTGCCAGCAGTACCCCAGTCAAGGACGAGCAGTACTTC. Its protein product is CASSTPVKDEQYF.